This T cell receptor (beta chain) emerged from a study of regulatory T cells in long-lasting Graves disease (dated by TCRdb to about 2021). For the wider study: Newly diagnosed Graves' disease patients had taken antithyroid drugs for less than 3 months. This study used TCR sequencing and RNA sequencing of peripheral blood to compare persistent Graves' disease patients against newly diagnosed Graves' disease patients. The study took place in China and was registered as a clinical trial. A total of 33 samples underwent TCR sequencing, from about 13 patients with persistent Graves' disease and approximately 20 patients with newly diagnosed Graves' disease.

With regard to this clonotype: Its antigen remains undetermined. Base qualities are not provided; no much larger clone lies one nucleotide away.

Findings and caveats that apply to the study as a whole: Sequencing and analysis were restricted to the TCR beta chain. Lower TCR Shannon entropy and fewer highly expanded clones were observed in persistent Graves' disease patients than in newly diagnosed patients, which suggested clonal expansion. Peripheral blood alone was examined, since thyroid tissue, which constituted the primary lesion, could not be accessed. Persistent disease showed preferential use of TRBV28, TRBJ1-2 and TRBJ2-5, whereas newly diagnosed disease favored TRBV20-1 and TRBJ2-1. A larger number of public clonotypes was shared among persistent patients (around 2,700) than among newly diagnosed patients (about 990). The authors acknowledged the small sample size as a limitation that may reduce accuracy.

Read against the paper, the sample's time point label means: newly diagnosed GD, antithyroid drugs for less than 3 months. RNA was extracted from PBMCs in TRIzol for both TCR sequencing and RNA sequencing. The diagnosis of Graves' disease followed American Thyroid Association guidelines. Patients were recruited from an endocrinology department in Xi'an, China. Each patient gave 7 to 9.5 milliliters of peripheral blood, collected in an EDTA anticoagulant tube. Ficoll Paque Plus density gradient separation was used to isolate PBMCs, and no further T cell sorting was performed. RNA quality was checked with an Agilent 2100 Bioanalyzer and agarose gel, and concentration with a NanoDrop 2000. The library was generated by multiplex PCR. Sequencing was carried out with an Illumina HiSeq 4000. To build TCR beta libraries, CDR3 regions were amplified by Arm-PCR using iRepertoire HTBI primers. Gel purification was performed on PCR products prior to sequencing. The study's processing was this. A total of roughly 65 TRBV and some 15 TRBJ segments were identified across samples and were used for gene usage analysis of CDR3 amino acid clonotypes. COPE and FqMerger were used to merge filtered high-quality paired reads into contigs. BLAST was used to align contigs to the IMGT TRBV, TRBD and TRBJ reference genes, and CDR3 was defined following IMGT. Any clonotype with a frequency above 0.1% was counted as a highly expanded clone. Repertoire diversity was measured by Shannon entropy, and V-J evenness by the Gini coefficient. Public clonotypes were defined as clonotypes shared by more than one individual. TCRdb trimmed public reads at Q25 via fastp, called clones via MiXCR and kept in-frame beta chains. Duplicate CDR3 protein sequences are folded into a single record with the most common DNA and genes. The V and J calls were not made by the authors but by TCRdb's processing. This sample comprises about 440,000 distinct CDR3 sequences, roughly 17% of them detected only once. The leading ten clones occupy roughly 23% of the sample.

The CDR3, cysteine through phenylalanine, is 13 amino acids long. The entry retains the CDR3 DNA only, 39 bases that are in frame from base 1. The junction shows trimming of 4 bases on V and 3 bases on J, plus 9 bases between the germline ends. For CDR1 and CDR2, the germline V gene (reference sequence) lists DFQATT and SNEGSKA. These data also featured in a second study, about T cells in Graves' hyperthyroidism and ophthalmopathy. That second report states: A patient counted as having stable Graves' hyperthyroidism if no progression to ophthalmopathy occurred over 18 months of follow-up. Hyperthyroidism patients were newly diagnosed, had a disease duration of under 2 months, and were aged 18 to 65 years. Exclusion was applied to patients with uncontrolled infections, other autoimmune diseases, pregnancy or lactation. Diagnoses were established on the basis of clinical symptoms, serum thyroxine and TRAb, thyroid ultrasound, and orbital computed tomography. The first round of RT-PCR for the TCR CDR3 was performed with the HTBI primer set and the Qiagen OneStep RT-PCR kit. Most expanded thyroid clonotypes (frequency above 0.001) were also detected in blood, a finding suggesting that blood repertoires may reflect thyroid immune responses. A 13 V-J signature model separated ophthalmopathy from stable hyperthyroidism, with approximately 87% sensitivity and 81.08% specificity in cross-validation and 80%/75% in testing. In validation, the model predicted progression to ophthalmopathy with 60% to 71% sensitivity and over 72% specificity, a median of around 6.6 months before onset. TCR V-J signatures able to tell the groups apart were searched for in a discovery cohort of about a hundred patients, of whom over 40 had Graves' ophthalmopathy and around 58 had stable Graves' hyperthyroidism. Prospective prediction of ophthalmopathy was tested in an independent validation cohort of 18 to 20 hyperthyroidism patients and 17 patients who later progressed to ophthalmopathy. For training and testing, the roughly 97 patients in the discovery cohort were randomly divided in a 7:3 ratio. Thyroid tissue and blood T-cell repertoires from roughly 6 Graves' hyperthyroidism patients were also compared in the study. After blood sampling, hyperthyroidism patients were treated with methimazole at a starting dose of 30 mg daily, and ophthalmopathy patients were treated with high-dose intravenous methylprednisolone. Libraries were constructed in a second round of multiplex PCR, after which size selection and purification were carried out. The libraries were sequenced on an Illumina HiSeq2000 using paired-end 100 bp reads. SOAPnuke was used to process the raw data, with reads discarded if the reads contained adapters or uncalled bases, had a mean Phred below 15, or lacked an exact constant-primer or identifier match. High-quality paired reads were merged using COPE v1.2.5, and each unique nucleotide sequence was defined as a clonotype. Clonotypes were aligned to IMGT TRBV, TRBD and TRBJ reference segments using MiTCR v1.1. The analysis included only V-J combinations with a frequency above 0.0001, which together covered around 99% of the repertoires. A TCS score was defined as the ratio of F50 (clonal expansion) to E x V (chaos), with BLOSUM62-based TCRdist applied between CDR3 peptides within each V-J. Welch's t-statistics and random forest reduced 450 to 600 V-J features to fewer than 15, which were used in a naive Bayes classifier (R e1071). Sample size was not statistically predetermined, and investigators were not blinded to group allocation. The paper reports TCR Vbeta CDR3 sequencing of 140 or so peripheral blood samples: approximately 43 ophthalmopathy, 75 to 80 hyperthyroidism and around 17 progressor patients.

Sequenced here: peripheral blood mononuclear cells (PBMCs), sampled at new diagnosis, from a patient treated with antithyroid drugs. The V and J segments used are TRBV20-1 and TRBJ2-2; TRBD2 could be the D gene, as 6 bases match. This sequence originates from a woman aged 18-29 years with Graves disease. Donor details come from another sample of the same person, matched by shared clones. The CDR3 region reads CSANAGYTGELFF. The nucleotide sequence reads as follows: TGCAGTGCTAATGCGGGATACACCGGGGAGCTGTTTTTT.